These 25 T cell receptor beta chains came from one sample sequenced in a study of blood T cell repertoires in COVID-19. Method: immunoSEQ multiplex PCR; TCRdb's copy keeps in-frame clones and lacks some. The table has approximately 200,000 clones, roughly 83% seen once. Sequenced material: peripheral blood. These receptors all stem from a woman between 40 and 55 years old with COVID-19, enrolled during active disease.

The chain uses TRBV28 and TRBJ2-3, with 7 bases aligning to TRBD1. The CDR3 is made up of 16 amino acids. Germline V gene data show CDR1 as MDHEN and CDR2 as SYDVKM. With V trimmed by 5 bases and J by 6 bases, 14 bases remained unmatched. The CDR3 protein is CASSPGQAVFDDTQYF. The CDR3 bases are TGTGCCAGCAGTCCTGGACAGGCCGTCTTCGACGATACGCAGTATTTT.

The chain employs TRBV5-6 and TRBJ2-5, with D possibly matching TRBD2 (6 bases). The CDR3 length is 15 residues. Germline lookup yields CDR1 SGHDT and CDR2 YYEEEE. V shed 0 bases and J shed 2 bases, with 11 bases lying between them. The CDR3 nucleotides read TGTGCCAGCAGCTTGGCCCGTGCGGGGCAAGAGACCCAGTACTTC. It codes for CASSLARAGQETQYF.

This clone appeared once. The V gene is TRBV12-1, the J gene TRBJ2-7; the DNA was not compared with TRBD2, the D call given in the table. TRBV12-1 is an annotated pseudogene. CDR3 length: 15 amino acids. CDR3 bases: TGTGCCAGCAGCACTCCGGGACTAGCGTTCCACGAGCAGTACTTC. This translates into CASSTPGLAFHEQYF.

The J gene is TRBJ2-3, the V gene TRBV11-2; weak D call: TRBD2 (5 bases). Trimming took 5 bases from V and 3 from J, leaving 15 bases between them. The CDR3 extends over 15 amino acids. Germline V CDR1 and CDR2: SGHAT, FQNNGV. The CDR3 is CASSPRGGSTDTQYF. Written as DNA, the CDR3 is TGTGCCAGCAGCCCCCGGGGTGGGAGTACAGATACGCAGTATTTT.

The chain carries TRBV11-2 and TRBJ1-1; possibly TRBD1 for D (5 bases). Germline V gives CDR1 SGHAT, CDR2 FQNNGV. The CDR3 length is 14 residues. The V end was cut by 1 base, the J end by 1 base, with 7 bases between. The CDR3 protein is CASSLVGQNTEAFF. CDR3 sequence (DNA): TGTGCCAGCAGCTTAGTAGGACAGAACACTGAAGCTTTCTTT.

The chain couples TRBV7-2 to TRBJ1-5, with D unclear. The CDR3 runs 14 residues. V was cut by 3 bases and J by 7 bases, with 13 bases left in between. CDR1 is SGHTA and CDR2 is FQGNSA in the germline V gene. The chain's CDR3 is CASSFSGGGQPQHF. DNA of the CDR3: TGTGCCAGCAGCTTTTCAGGAGGCGGCCAGCCCCAGCATTTT.

The CDR3 loop is CASSSPGGGELFF. The CDR3 region has the DNA TGTGCCAGCAGTAGCCCAGGGGGCGGGGAGCTGTTTTTT. The rearrangement uses TRBV25-1 and TRBJ2-2, with TRBD1 matching over 7 bases. The CDR3 covers 13 residues. V shed 5 bases and J 7 bases; nucleotides not matched to a gene: 4. CDR1 and CDR2 from the germline V gene are MGHDK and SYGVNS.

The rearrangement joins TRBV28 to TRBJ1-6, with TRBD1 matching over 8 bases. Germline CDR1 MDHEN, CDR2 SYDVKM. J was trimmed by 0 bases and V by 5 bases; bases with no gene match: 3. The CDR3 has 16 amino acids. This CDR3 reads CASSRDRSSYNSPLHF. CDR3 DNA: TGTGCCAGCAGTCGGGACAGGAGCTCCTATAATTCACCCCTCCACTTT.

The rearrangement uses TRBV3-1 (or the pseudogene TRBV3-2) and TRBJ2-1; TRBD1 aligns across 11 bases. V lost 2 bases to trimming and J lost 5 bases; unmatched junction nucleotides: 8. CDR1 and CDR2 from the germline V gene are LGHDT and YNNKEL (reference sequence). This CDR3 has 17 amino acids. CDR3 sequence (DNA): TGTGCCAGCAGCCAATGGGGGACAGGGGGTATCCACAATGAGCAGTTCTTC. It is translated as CASSQWGTGGIHNEQFF.

This clone has a count of ten or more. This chain uses TRBV4-2 with TRBJ1-3, with D tentatively TRBD1 (5 bases). The CDR3 runs 16 residues. Germline V gene data show CDR1 as LGHNA and CDR2 as YNFKEQ. V was cut by 2 bases and J by 0 bases, with 11 bases left in between. CDR3 DNA: TGTGCCAGCAGCCAATTGGACACGAGCTCTGGAAACACCATATATTTT. It codes for CASSQLDTSSGNTIYF.

V usage is TRBV9 and J usage is TRBJ1-1; 7 positions agree with TRBD1. The CDR3 runs to 13 residues. J lost 0 bases, V lost 5 bases, and 1 base had no gene match. Germline V gives CDR1 SGDLS, CDR2 YYNGEE. The CDR3 coding sequence is TGTGCCAGCAGGACAGGGATGAACACTGAAGCTTTCTTT. Amino acid sequence: CASRTGMNTEAFF.

The V gene is TRBV27, the J gene TRBJ2-7, with 12 bases matching TRBD2. The CDR3 runs 16 residues. Per germline, CDR1 MNHEY and CDR2 SMNVEV (reference sequence). V lost 9 bases, J lost 5 bases, and 14 bases stayed unmatched. CDR3 DNA: TGTGCCAGTCAACCCCTCCTGACTAGCGGGAGTAACGAGCAGTACTTC. This sequence encodes CASQPLLTSGSNEQYF.

The rearrangement uses TRBV6-6 and TRBJ2-7, with D possibly being TRBD2 (6 bases). Between the trimmed V and J ends, which lost 2 bases and 7 bases, there was a span of 18 bases. CDR1 is MNHNY, CDR2 SVGAGI, per germline (reference sequence). CDR3 length: 15 residues. The CDR3 reads CASSYRTTPNPEQYF. CDR3 DNA sequence: TGTGCCAGCAGTTACCGGACTACCCCGAATCCGGAGCAGTACTTC.

This clone was found once. This sequence joins TRBV10-3 and TRBJ2-1; a weak D match, TRBD2 (5 bases). Germline loops: CDR1 ENHRY, CDR2 SYGVKD. With 10 bases removed from V and 2 bases from J, the gap between germline ends came to 18 bases. There are 15 residues in the CDR3. The CDR3, as DNA: TGTGCCACCCTGAGCGGTGCGGAACCCTACAATGAGCAGTTCTTC. Translation gives CATLSGAEPYNEQFF.

The J gene is TRBJ2-5, the V gene TRBV9; D might be TRBD2 (5 bases). Germline V lookup: CDR1 SGDLS, CDR2 YYNGEE. The V end lost 0 bases, the J end lost 1 base, and 10 bases lay between the germline ends. The length of the CDR3 is 15 residues. The DNA for the CDR3 is TGTGCCAGCAGCGTAGATGGCCTAGCCCAAGAGACCCAGTACTTC. It is translated as CASSVDGLAQETQYF.

V gene TRBV6-4 combines with J gene TRBJ2-7; 9 bases agree with TRBD2. V was clipped by 5 bases and J by 7 bases; unmatched bases: 12. This CDR3 spans 15 amino acids. CDR1 MRHNA and CDR2 SNTAGT come from the germline V gene. The DNA for the CDR3 is TGTGCCAGCAGTCCTATAGCGGGAGCGAGCGGGGAGCAGTACTTC. Protein product: CASSPIAGASGEQYF.

This chain uses TRBV11-2 with TRBJ1-2; D is perhaps TRBD1 (6 bases). The CDR3 sequence is 19 residues long. Trimming took 4 bases from V and 0 from J, leaving 24 bases between them. Germline CDR1 reads SGHAT; CDR2 reads FQNNGV. The CDR3 bases are TGTGCCAGCAGCTCCAAGGGGGAGCAGATTTTCCCCGCTAACTATGGCTACACCTTC. Encoded protein: CASSSKGEQIFPANYGYTF. The variable domain in full, with the rest retrieved from reference TRBV11-2 and TRBJ1-2, is EAGVAQSPRYKIIEKRQSVAFWCNPISGHATLYWYQQILGQGPKLLIQFQNNGVVDDSQLPKDRFSAERLKGVDSTLKIQPAKLEDSAVYLCASSSKGEQIFPANYGYTFGSGTRLTVV.

This chain links TRBV6-1 with TRBJ1-1; 7 nucleotides align to TRBD1. The CDR3 is 14 amino acids. Per the germline V gene, CDR1 is MNHNS and CDR2 is SASEGT. J was trimmed by 4 bases and V by 1 base; bases with no gene match: 3. The CDR3 nucleotides are TGTGCCAGCAGTGAAGACAGGGGAGGCACTGAAGCTTTCTTT. It specifies CASSEDRGGTEAFF.

J is TRBJ2-1 and V is TRBV5-1; 11 nucleotides match TRBD1. In germline, CDR1 is SGHRS, CDR2 YFSETQ. CDR3 size: 14 residues. Trimming cost V 4 bases and J 10 bases; bases outside gene matches: 7. Here the CDR3 reads CASSPGQGAGEQFF. The CDR3 DNA follows: TGCGCCAGCAGCCCAGGACAGGGGGCGGGGGAGCAGTTCTTC.

The chain combines TRBV6-5 with TRBJ2-1, with TRBD1 matching 8 bases. The CDR3 sequence is 14 residues long. Germline values: CDR1 MNHEY, CDR2 SVGAGI. V gave up 6 bases and J gave up 5 bases; unmatched junction bases: 6. CDR3 protein: CASSRGQGNNEQFF. In DNA form, the CDR3 reads TGTGCCAGCAGCCGCGGACAGGGCAACAATGAGCAGTTCTTC.

The V gene is TRBV5-1, the J gene TRBJ1-2; D gene ambiguous. Looked up from germline, CDR1 is SGHRS and CDR2 is YFSETQ. The CDR3 consists of 13 residues. V lost 3 bases, J lost 4 bases, and 10 bases lay in between. The DNA for the CDR3 is TGCGCCAGCAGCTCCCTAGAGAGCTATGGCTACACCTTC. It codes for CASSSLESYGYTF.

This clone appeared a few times. The V call is TRBV5-6, the J call TRBJ2-7; D gene uncertain. The length of the CDR3 is 12 residues. Germline CDR1 SGHDT, CDR2 YYEEEE. Trimming left V 1 base short and J 1 base short, with 3 bases between. CDR3 protein: CASSLLSYEQYF. CDR3 in DNA: TGTGCCAGCAGCTTGTTATCCTACGAGCAGTACTTC. The variable domain in full, completed from reference TRBV5-6 and TRBJ2-7, reads DAGVTQSPTHLIKTRGQQVTLRCSPKSGHDTVSWYQQALGQGPQFIFQYYEEEERQRGNFPDRFSGHQFPNYSSELNVNALLLGDSALYLCASSLLSYEQYFGPGTRLTVT.

This clone has just one count. The chain has TRBV2 and TRBJ1-2; D unresolved. Germline CDR1 SNHLY, CDR2 FYNNEI. The CDR3 consists of 11 residues. Trimming stripped 8 bases from V and 8 bases from J, with 12 bases between. DNA of the CDR3: TGTGCCAGCTTGATAGGAGGGGGCTACACCTTC. Protein product: CASLIGGGYTF.

This chain uses TRBV30 with TRBJ1-2, with TRBD1 matching over 11 bases. The trim removed 8 bases at V and 3 bases at J, leaving 11 bases unmatched. Germline lookup yields CDR1 GTSNPN and CDR2 SVGIG (reference sequence). The CDR3 has 15 residues. DNA of the CDR3: TGTGCCGGACCGCGATGGGGACAGGGGGACTATGGCTACACCTTC. Amino acid sequence: CAGPRWGQGDYGYTF.

This sequence joins TRBV7-2 and TRBJ2-2; no reliable D call. Trimming took off 3 bases at V and 0 bases at J, with 8 bases between the two ends. CDR3 length: 15 amino acids. CDR1 is SGHTA, CDR2 FQGNSA, per germline. CDR3 protein: CASSFQASNTGELFF. In DNA, the CDR3 is TGTGCCAGCAGCTTTCAAGCATCGAACACCGGGGAGCTGTTTTTT.